This is a list of T cell receptor beta chains from one sample in a study of early T cells in non-severe SARS-CoV-2 infection. TCRdb reprocessed the 5' RACE reads via MiXCR and lists one record per CDR3 protein. Of under 35,000 distinct CDR3 sequences listed, more than 4.5% are singletons. The source material was whole blood. All receptors derive from an adult who was a healthcare worker with PCR-confirmed SARS-CoV-2 infection or an uninfected control (not recorded which). The CDR3 runs from the conserved cysteine through the conserved F or W. A D gene is named only where the DNA matches it firmly.

V gene	D gene	CDR3 protein
TRBV6-1	NA	CASSAGTVNSGVSEQFF
TRBV6-4	TRBD2	CASAPIGGESPDTQYF
TRBV24-1	NA	CATSDLTTGVDRGRAVGELFF
TRBV6-2/TRBV6-3	NA	CASSLTNTQYF
TRBV12-3/TRBV12-4	TRBD1	CASSLSGGFSYEQYF
TRBV19	TRBD2	CASSPVRTSGQETQYF
TRBV9	NA	CASSAVPGLPTEQYF
TRBV7-2	TRBD1	CASSYDRGPYNEQFF
TRBV6-2/TRBV6-3	TRBD1	CASREPGQANYGYTF
TRBV5-1	NA	CASSLLANEQFF
TRBV6-1	NA	CASSEFGPSGDTQYF
TRBV6-2/TRBV6-3	NA	CASSDYRSGFF
TRBV9	NA	CASGRGTDTQYF
TRBV27	TRBD1	CASRKDRSRDTQYF
TRBV11-2	TRBD2	CASSPLGTSMNTQYF
TRBV2	NA	CASRLSGTATHF
TRBV7-9	NA	CASSPTGGFNTGELFF
TRBV7-9	NA	CASSLPQGPYEQYF
TRBV4-3	NA	CASSQDQSGAGITGELFF
TRBV10-3	NA	CAISGRDNQPQHF
TRBV7-2	NA	CASSLEVMDTPYF
TRBV6-5	TRBD2	CASNLAGGPYNEQFF
TRBV18	NA	CASSATSSSALLEQYF
TRBV27	TRBD1	CASSATPGTGEEQYF
TRBV20-1	NA	CSARQGLPRPHGYTF
TRBV29-1	TRBD2	CSVATSGFYEQYF
TRBV11-2	NA	CASSLDRGRSTEAFF
TRBV19	TRBD2	CASSISGLAGSYEQYF
TRBV5-1	NA	CASSPSGEAWETQYF
TRBV7-2	TRBD1	CASSYQDRANTGELFF
TRBV14	NA	CASSQAQPLEQYF
TRBV24-1	TRBD2	CAVARGGAPDTQYF
TRBV6-4	TRBD2	CASSDSSGDTGELFF
TRBV5-1	NA	CASSLLQGSETQYF
TRBV24-1	NA	CATSRDGTVNEQFF
TRBV29-1	TRBD1	CSVEKQGALSGANVLTF
TRBV6-5	NA	CASSSRKNIQYF
TRBV7-2	TRBD2	CASTGGGSGANVLTF
TRBV28	NA	CASSSSGPQISYEQYF
TRBV5-6	NA	CASSSWENSYNEQFF
TRBV11-2	NA	CASSFRLVGSSSQETQYF
TRBV7-6	NA	CASSPARSYNEQFF
TRBV20-1	TRBD2	CSASLGTSGSAVYEQYF
TRBV5-1	NA	CASSPYRGQWGYTF
TRBV28	NA	CATSGGGSSYEQYF
TRBV12-3/TRBV12-4	NA	CASSFRLSDTQYF
TRBV7-3	TRBD1	CASSLTGTGSLVGAQYF
TRBV20-1	NA	CSARDQTKAYGYTF
TRBV11-2	NA	CASSDGTSETQYF
TRBV7-7	TRBD2	CASSLKKAGTSGSNEQFF
TRBV12-3/TRBV12-4	NA	CASSFKETQYF